This TCR beta chain was retrieved from a study of early T cells in non-severe SARS-CoV-2 infection. Study-level results: Anti-spike CD8 specificities were favored by VDJdb matching, whose results missed private and CD4 specificities.

Each single cDNA molecule received a unique molecular identifier. Each CDR3 protein is one row after TCRdb ran MiXCR on the 5' RACE reads. Among tens of thousands of distinct CDR3 sequences listed, 6% to 8.5% were seen once. With 5 bases clipped from V and 1 base from J, the junction kept 12 bases outside the gene matches. The CDR3 runs 19 residues. The germline V gene encodes CDR1 ENHRY and CDR2 SYGVKD. This clonotype was observed a handful of times. Its matching antigen is unknown. Sequenced input: whole blood. The chain employs TRBV10-3 and TRBJ2-6, with 9 bases lining up with TRBD1. This sequence was found in an adult who was a healthcare worker with PCR-confirmed SARS-CoV-2 infection or an uninfected control (not recorded which). In DNA form, the CDR3 reads TGTGCCATCAGTCCCACTCCGGGACAGGGCCGTTCTGGGGCCAACGTCCTGACTTTC. This gives the protein CAISPTPGQGRSGANVLTF.